These 27 T cell receptor beta chains originate from one sample sequenced in a study of OX40 agonist ivuxolimab in advanced cancers. Sequencing was performed with immunoSEQ multiplex PCR; in TCRdb, only in-frame clones are kept and a portion is missing. This sample has about 120,000 clones, with approximately 92% found just once. Here the sequenced sample was CD4+ or CD8+ T cells sorted from blood, taken in a trial of the OX40 agonist ivuxolimab. These TCRs come from an adult with an advanced solid tumor such as melanoma, head and neck, liver or kidney cancer.

The rearrangement links TRBV5-6 to TRBJ1-2; D is perhaps TRBD1 (5 bases). Trimming removed 0 bases from V and 5 bases from J, with 11 bases in between. Germline V gene lookup returns CDR1 SGHDT and CDR2 YYEEEE. The length of the CDR3 is 14 residues. The CDR3 sequence is CASSLAGPRYGYTF. The CDR3 DNA follows: TGTGCCAGCAGCTTGGCGGGACCGCGTTATGGCTACACCTTC.

V gene TRBV7-2 combines with J gene TRBJ1-5; 9 bases map to TRBD1. The CDR3 totals 17 residues. J lost 2 bases, V lost 1 base, and 6 bases had no gene match. Germline V lookup: CDR1 SGHTA, CDR2 FQGNSA. CDR3 nucleotides: TGTGCCAGCAGCTTAGGGGGGACAGGGAGCGGCAATCAGCCCCAGCATTTT. Translating it yields CASSLGGTGSGNQPQHF.

The J gene is TRBJ2-3, the V gene TRBV7-2; 9 bases line up with TRBD2. The CDR3 totals 17 residues. Germline-derived CDR1 and CDR2 are SGHTA and FQGNSA. The V segment lost 0 bases and the J segment 0 bases; nucleotides outside the gene matches: 4. Here the CDR3 reads CASSLAGSGGSTDTQYF. CDR3 nucleotide sequence: TGTGCCAGCAGCTTAGCGGGGAGCGGGGGGAGCACAGATACGCAGTATTTT.

The chain links TRBV2 to TRBJ2-1, with D unresolved. Between the trimmed V and J ends, which lost 7 bases and 0 bases, there was a span of 13 bases. Germline lookup yields CDR1 SNHLY and CDR2 FYNNEI. The CDR3 sequence is 15 residues long. The CDR3 DNA sequence: TGTGCCAGCACTCTTCGAAGGAGCTCCTACAATGAGCAGTTCTTC. This gives the protein CASTLRRSSYNEQFF.

The gene calls are TRBV4-3 and TRBJ2-1; D unresolved. V lost 2 bases and J 0 bases, leaving 11 bases between the germline ends. The CDR3 has 16 amino acids. The germline gives CDR1 LGHNA, CDR2 YSLEER. The CDR3 DNA is TGCGCCAGCAGCCAACGTGGCGAAGTCTCCTACAATGAGCAGTTCTTC. The encoded protein is CASSQRGEVSYNEQFF.

This clone was counted once. The V call is TRBV21-1, the J call TRBJ1-4; the table calls TRBD1, which could not be checked here. TRBV21-1 is termed a pseudogene. The CDR3 totals 17 residues. The CDR3 DNA follows: TGTGCCAGCAGCAAATTCAGGGGGAGGTCAACTAATGAAAAACTGTTTTTT. Translated: CASSKFRGRSTNEKLFF.

The chain combines TRBV5-6 with TRBJ1-4; 8 bases are a match to TRBD1. CDR3 size: 14 residues. V lost 4 bases, J lost 8 bases, and 7 bases stayed unmatched. Germline V gene sequence: CDR1 SGHDT, CDR2 YYEEEE. The DNA for the CDR3 is TGTGCCAGCAGCCCGACAGGGGTTTACGAAAAACTGTTTTTT. Its protein is CASSPTGVYEKLFF.

The V and J genes are TRBV6-5 and TRBJ2-7; D might be TRBD1 (5 bases). The CDR3 has 13 amino acids. Germline V lookup: CDR1 MNHEY, CDR2 SVGAGI. Trimming took off 6 bases at V and 4 bases at J, with 13 bases between the two ends. Here the CDR3 reads CASRETGSYEQYF. CDR3 DNA: TGTGCCAGCAGGGAAACAGGTTCTTACGAGCAGTACTTC.

The V and J genes are TRBV30 and TRBJ2-7, with 7 bases identical to TRBD1. The V gene end was trimmed by 6 bases and the J gene end by 7 bases; junction bases not matched to a gene: 6. CDR3 size: 11 residues. Germline loops: CDR1 GTSNPN, CDR2 SVGIG (reference sequence). The DNA of the CDR3 is TGTGCCTGTCGGACAGGCGAAGAGCAGTACTTC. Amino acid sequence: CACRTGEEQYF.

For the CDR3, the DNA is TGTGCCTGGAGTGTGTCGGGATCGGGCGAGCAGTACTTC. This sequence encodes CAWSVSGSGEQYF. V gene TRBV30 combines with J gene TRBJ2-7, with D possibly TRBD2 on 5 matching bases. CDR1 and CDR2 (germline): GTSNPN, SVGIG (reference sequence). The CDR3 length is 13 residues. V was cut by 0 bases and J by 6 bases, with 12 bases left in between.

The rearrangement uses TRBV4-2 and TRBJ2-3; 8 bases are shared with TRBD1. J lost 2 bases, V lost 1 base, and 2 bases had no gene match. This CDR3 has 15 amino acids. The germline V gene has CDR1 LGHNA and CDR2 YNFKEQ. The chain's CDR3 is CASSQGQGPTDTQYF. The CDR3, as DNA: TGTGCCAGCAGCCAAGGACAGGGGCCCACAGATACGCAGTATTTT.

The J gene is TRBJ2-1, the V gene TRBV7-2, with a tentative D call TRBD2 (6 bases). The CDR3 spans 14 residues. CDR1 is SGHTA, CDR2 FQGNSA, per germline. V lost 5 bases and J lost 6, with 14 bases in between. The CDR3 protein is CASSPPRGFNEQFF. CDR3 DNA: TGTGCCAGCAGCCCCCCCCGGGGGTTCAATGAGCAGTTCTTC.

Notes on this clone: Relative to the germline gene, one junction end is altered; a read error may explain this. The J gene is TRBJ2-1, the V gene TRBV7-7, with TRBD1 matching 9 bases. CDR1 is SSHAT, CDR2 FNYEAQ, per germline (reference sequence). The CDR3 totals 13 residues. CDR3 region: CASSRDRDNEQFF. CDR3 coding DNA: TGTGCTAGCAGCAGGGACAGGGACAATGAGCAGTTCTTC.

This chain uses TRBV6-5 with TRBJ1-3; the match to TRBD1 covers 8 bases. The CDR3 loop spans 14 amino acids. J was trimmed by 3 bases and V by 6 bases; bases with no gene match: 4. Germline V gene lookup returns CDR1 MNHEY and CDR2 SVGAGI. In DNA, the CDR3 is TGTGCCAGCAGGCTGACAGGGGTTGGAAACACCATATATTTT. Residues: CASRLTGVGNTIYF.

The chain links TRBV4-3 to TRBJ2-1; 7 nucleotides line up with TRBD1. The V and J ends lost 4 bases and 6 bases, in that order; junction bases with no gene match: 9. Germline CDR1 LGHNA, CDR2 YSLEER. This CDR3 contains 15 residues. The CDR3 is CASSRQGTPRNEQFF. CDR3 nucleotides: TGCGCCAGCAGCCGACAGGGAACCCCTCGCAATGAGCAGTTCTTC.

Ten or more counts support this clone. In DNA form, the CDR3 reads TGCGCCAGCAGCCAAGGACTCTTTCCCCTCCACTTT. Translating it yields CASSQGLFPLHF. This sequence joins TRBV4-1 and TRBJ1-6; D not resolved. There are 12 residues in the CDR3. Trimming removed 1 base from V and 13 bases from J, with 8 bases in between. The germline CDR1 and CDR2 sequences are MGHRA and YSYEKL.

This clone was seen just once. CDR3 sequence (DNA): TGTGCCAGCAGCGTAGTAAGCGGGGGGGCAGATGAGCAGTTCTTC. It yields the protein CASSVVSGGADEQFF. The chain couples TRBV9 to TRBJ2-1; 10 nucleotides agree with TRBD2. The trim removed 0 bases at V and 8 bases at J, leaving 5 bases unmatched. The germline CDR1 and CDR2 sequences are SGDLS and YYNGEE. The CDR3 contains 15 residues.

V usage is TRBV29-1 and J usage is TRBJ2-3, with D perhaps matching TRBD1 (5 bases). With 6 bases removed from V and 1 base from J, the gap between germline ends came to 14 bases. The CDR3 length is 14 residues. CDR1 and CDR2 from the germline V gene are SQVTM and ANQGSEA. CDR3 in amino acids: CSVLRLGGTDTQYF. CDR3 in DNA: TGCAGCGTCCTCCGCTTAGGGGGCACAGATACGCAGTATTTT.

CDR3 sequence (DNA): TGCAGCGTGTTAGATGAGGATGGCTACACCTTC. As protein: CSVLDEDGYTF. The V call is TRBV29-1, the J call TRBJ1-2, with D unclear. Germline V gene data show CDR1 as SQVTM and CDR2 as ANQGSEA. The V end lost 6 bases, the J end lost 6 bases, and 11 bases lay between the germline ends. The CDR3 runs to 11 residues.

The chain carries TRBV28 and TRBJ2-2; a possible D gene is TRBD1 (6 bases). The CDR3 contains 14 residues. The V gene lost 3 bases and the J gene lost 3 bases, with 8 bases spanning the gap. Per germline, CDR1 MDHEN and CDR2 SYDVKM. The DNA of the CDR3 is TGTGCCAGCAGTTTGGGGGCGGACACCGGGGAGCTGTTTTTT. Amino acid sequence: CASSLGADTGELFF. Looking up the rest from reference TRBV28 and TRBJ2-2 gives the full variable domain: DVKVTQSSRYLVKRTGEKVFLECVQDMDHENMFWYRQDPGLGLRLIYFSYDVKMKEKGDIPEGYSVSREKKERFSLILESASTNQTSMYLCASSLGADTGELFFGEGSRLTVL.

The chain uses TRBV5-1 and TRBJ2-5; 14 nucleotides agree with TRBD2. Germline lookup yields CDR1 SGHRS and CDR2 YFSETQ. The trim removed 4 bases at V and 3 bases at J, leaving 5 bases unmatched. The CDR3 covers 16 residues. CDR3 residues: CASSGGLAGGKETQYF. The DNA of the CDR3 is TGCGCCAGCAGCGGAGGACTAGCGGGGGGAAAAGAGACCCAGTACTTC.

J is TRBJ2-1 and V is TRBV27; D remains ambiguous. The CDR3 sequence is 14 residues long. CDR1 is MNHEY, CDR2 SMNVEV, per germline (reference sequence). Trimming stripped 3 bases from V and 6 bases from J, with 12 bases between. This CDR3 reads CASSFVRNFNEQFF. The CDR3 bases are TGTGCCAGCAGTTTTGTCCGAAACTTCAATGAGCAGTTCTTC.

The chain employs TRBV28 and TRBJ1-2; D may be TRBD1 (5 bases). In germline, CDR1 is MDHEN, CDR2 SYDVKM. This CDR3 region has 14 residues. Trimming stripped 6 bases from V and 6 bases from J, with 17 bases between. CDR3 in amino acids: CASRDGTVLNGYTF. The CDR3, as DNA: TGTGCCAGCAGGGACGGGACGGTTCTGAATGGCTACACCTTC.

J is TRBJ1-3 and V is TRBV28; no definite D call. V was clipped by 7 bases and J by 2 bases, with 12 bases between them. CDR1 and CDR2 (germline): MDHEN, SYDVKM. The length of the CDR3 is 14 residues. The CDR3 reads CASIGTTPGNTIYF. The CDR3 DNA reads TGTGCCAGCATCGGAACTACTCCTGGAAACACCATATATTTT.

The CDR3 protein is CASSPEQGGDGYTF. Written as DNA, the CDR3 is TGTGCCAGCAGCCCGGAGCAGGGCGGAGATGGCTACACCTTC. The J gene is TRBJ1-2, the V gene TRBV6-5, with D possibly being TRBD1 (5 bases). The CDR3 is 14 residues long. Germline values: CDR1 MNHEY, CDR2 SVGAGI. The V end lost 6 bases, the J end lost 6 bases, and 17 bases lay between the germline ends.

The CDR3 sequence: CTSSQDLASGATDTQYF. Written as DNA, the CDR3 is TGCACCAGCAGCCAAGATCTCGCTAGCGGGGCCACAGATACGCAGTATTTT. The chain links TRBV1 to TRBJ2-3; TRBD2, the table's D call, was not compared with the DNA. TRBV1 is listed as a pseudogene. This CDR3 has 17 residues.

The chain combines TRBV5-4 with TRBJ2-3; D unclear. The V gene's germline CDR1 is SGHNT and CDR2 YYREEE (reference sequence). V lost 0 bases to trimming and J lost 2 bases, with 4 bases between them. The CDR3 has 13 amino acids. This CDR3 reads CASSLGTTDTQYF. The CDR3 bases are TGTGCCAGCAGCTTGGGAACCACAGATACGCAGTATTTT.